These T cell receptor beta chains were read from a single sample in a study of blood T cells in healthy people across ages. TCRdb ran MiXCR on the 5' RACE reads and lists one entry per CDR3 protein. The repertoire has over 700,000 distinct CDR3 sequences, 50% to 65% of them found once; the top ten carry approximately 40%. Sequencing was done on a sample of blood. The receptors come from a man at least 80 years old in good health. Each CDR3 is given with its conserved first and last residue. D genes are given only for firm matches. The size entry is marked missing in some rows and otherwise reads once, few, many or a size class.

d_call	clone_size	v_call	j_call	cdr3_aa	cdr3_nt
TRBD2	few	TRBV20-1	TRBJ2-5	CSASFSAGVGETQYF	TGCAGTGCTAGTTTTTCGGCGGGAGTAGGAGAGACCCAGTACTTC
TRBD1	NA	TRBV4-1	TRBJ1-1	CASSPGTVRTEAFF	TGCGCCAGCAGCCCCGGGACAGTTCGCACTGAAGCTTTCTTT
TRBD1	NA	TRBV25-1	TRBJ2-7	CASSDPGQSTYEQYF	TGTGCCAGCAGTGACCCGGGACAGTCAACCTACGAGCAGTACTTC
TRBD1	NA	TRBV29-1	TRBJ2-3	CSGGQDRTDTQYF	TGCAGCGGCGGACAGGATCGCACAGATACGCAGTATTTT
NA	NA	TRBV3-1	TRBJ2-5	CASSYSLAYQETQYF	TGTGCCAGCAGCTACTCTCTAGCGTACCAAGAGACCCAGTACTTC
TRBD1	NA	TRBV28	TRBJ1-2	CASNRGGQESNYGYTF	TGTGCCAGCAACAGAGGAGGACAGGAGAGTAACTATGGCTACACCTTC
NA	NA	TRBV9	TRBJ2-7	CASRALGTTGEQYF	TGTGCCAGCAGGGCACTGGGAACTACCGGCGAGCAGTACTTC
NA	NA	TRBV20-1	TRBJ2-3	CSASLTDTQYF	TGCAGTGCTTCTCTAACAGATACGCAGTATTTT
NA	NA	TRBV10-3	TRBJ1-3	CAISDGSGNTIYF	TGTGCCATCAGTGACGGCTCTGGAAACACCATATATTTT
NA	NA	TRBV3-1	TRBJ2-5	CASSHPGGYQETQYF	TGTGCCAGCAGCCACCCCGGGGGTTACCAAGAGACCCAGTACTTC
NA	NA	TRBV7-9	TRBJ1-6	CASTLQGFNSPLHF	TGTGCCAGCACCTTACAGGGTTTCAATTCACCCCTCCACTTT
NA	NA	TRBV5-1	TRBJ2-7	CASSLGGAYYEQYF	TGCGCCAGCAGCTTGGGGGGGGCTTACTACGAGCAGTACTTC
TRBD1	NA	TRBV27	TRBJ2-7	CASSFTGGFAYEQYF	TGTGCCAGCAGTTTTACAGGGGGCTTCGCCTACGAGCAGTACTTC
TRBD2	NA	TRBV6-5	TRBJ2-5	CASSYSRDSGGKKETQYF	TGTGCCAGCAGTTACTCGAGGGATAGCGGGGGGAAGAAAGAGACCCAGTACTTC
NA	NA	TRBV20-1	TRBJ2-1	CSARGSGLLSNEQFF	TGCAGTGCTAGAGGATCCGGACTCCTGTCCAATGAGCAGTTCTTC
NA	NA	TRBV20-1	TRBJ2-5	CSAMVGETQYF	TGCAGTGCTATGGTAGGCGAGACCCAGTACTTC
NA	NA	TRBV3-1	TRBJ1-2	CASSQVLSGGDKINYGYTF	TGTGCCAGCAGCCAAGTGTTATCCGGGGGGGATAAGATTAACTATGGCTACACCTTC
NA	NA	TRBV4-1	TRBJ2-7	CASSQDVGPTYEQYF	TGCGCCAGCAGCCAAGATGTCGGGCCCACCTACGAGCAGTACTTC
TRBD2	NA	TRBV29-1	TRBJ2-1	CSVAGLGPAEQFF	TGCAGCGTTGCCGGACTAGGGCCTGCTGAGCAGTTCTTC
TRBD2	NA	TRBV20-1	TRBJ2-2	CSALGGLAGGKVGELFF	TGCAGTGCCCTCGGAGGTCTAGCGGGAGGAAAGGTCGGGGAGCTGTTTTTT
NA	NA	TRBV3-1	TRBJ2-5	CASSRTQETQYF	TGTGCCAGCAGCCGGACCCAAGAGACCCAGTACTTC
TRBD2	few	TRBV3-1	TRBJ2-5	CASSQDLRGLTGGEETQYF	TGTGCCAGCAGCCAAGATCTAAGGGGCCTAACGGGAGGCGAAGAGACCCAGTACTTC
TRBD2	NA	TRBV27	TRBJ2-2	CASSLLAGPTGELFF	TGTGCCAGCAGTTTGCTAGCGGGACCCACCGGGGAGCTGTTTTTT
TRBD1	NA	TRBV5-1	TRBJ1-2	CASSLNRGEYGYTF	TGCGCCAGCAGCTTGAACAGGGGGGAGTATGGCTACACCTTC
NA	NA	TRBV20-1	TRBJ1-1	CSARALVGWTEAFF	TGCAGTGCTAGAGCCCTCGTGGGCTGGACTGAAGCTTTCTTT
NA	NA	TRBV20-1	TRBJ2-4	CSAARGLAKNIQYF	TGCAGTGCTGCCCGGGGCCTAGCCAAAAACATTCAGTACTTC
NA	few	TRBV10-3	TRBJ2-5	CAISVRGNNEQYF	TGTGCCATCAGTGTCCGGGGAAATAATGAGCAGTACTTC
TRBD1	NA	TRBV29-1	TRBJ1-1	CSVGQRDREAFF	TGCAGCGTTGGGCAAAGGGACAGAGAAGCTTTCTTT
NA	NA	TRBV6-2/TRBV6-3	TRBJ1-1	CASSYGHPGRGTEAFF	TGTGCCAGCAGTTACGGACACCCCGGGCGAGGCACTGAAGCTTTCTTT
NA	NA	TRBV25-1	TRBJ1-4	CASSPTGTKGEKLFF	TGTGCCAGCAGTCCTACCGGGACCAAAGGAGAAAAACTGTTTTTT
TRBD2	NA	TRBV3-1	TRBJ2-1	CASSHLGTSAGNEQFF	TGTGCCAGCAGCCACCTCGGGACTAGCGCAGGAAATGAGCAGTTCTTC
TRBD2	NA	TRBV14	TRBJ2-2	CASSQILAGGELFF	TGTGCCAGCAGCCAAATCCTAGCGGGCGGGGAGCTGTTTTTT